This TCR beta chain originates from a study of blood T cell repertoires in COVID-19. Per the authors' pipeline: Reference gene primer amplification yielded estimated nucleated cell counts. Sequenced by immunoSEQ multiplex PCR; TCRdb stores in-frame clones only, minus some. For V, J and clone size, that table is used; D and trimming come from the DNA. The sample carries roughly 48,000 clones, 85% to 90% recorded once. Trimming pared 5 bases from V and 8 bases from J, leaving 13 bases between. From germline, CDR1 is SGHTA and CDR2 FQGNSA. This CDR3 is built from 14 residues. The source material was peripheral blood. This chain connects TRBV7-2 to TRBJ1-6, with TRBD1 as a possible D gene (6 bases). The TCR sequence derives from a human donor in a cohort sampled during active COVID-19. The CDR3 sequence is CASSTGHEYSPLHF. CDR3 DNA: TGTGCCAGCAGCACGGGACATGAGTATTCACCCCTCCACTTT. Complete variable domain (other parts from reference TRBV7-2 and TRBJ1-6): GAGVSQSPSNKVTEKGKDVELRCDPISGHTALYWYRQSLGQGLEFLIYFQGNSAPDKSGLPSDRFSAERTGGSVSTLTIQRTQQEDSAVYLCASSTGHEYSPLHFGNGTRLTVT.